The 13 T cell receptor beta chains below come from one sample, sequenced in a study of blood T cell repertoires in COVID-19 (TCRdb year 2020). Preparation of the library involved the immunoSEQ multiplex PCR assay. TCRdb provides this immuneACCESS table in a form limited to in-frame rearrangements. Some clones are lacking; in checked studies, under half of them reflect an unresolved V gene, and why the rest are absent is not known. The sample records some 80,000 clones, about 86% of which are singletons. The leading ten clones occupy about 20% of the sample. The sequencing input was peripheral blood. The receptors were gathered from a woman at least 80 years old in a cohort sampled during active or convalescent COVID-19.

V gene TRBV10-3 combines with J gene TRBJ2-4; D is undetermined. This CDR3 comprises 11 residues. CDR1 is ENHRY and CDR2 is SYGVKD in the germline V gene. Between the trimmed V and J ends, which lost 2 bases and 11 bases, there was a span of 7 bases. In nucleotides, the CDR3 is TGTGCCATCAGTGAGCAGGTTCTTCAGTACTTC. Protein sequence: CAISEQVLQYF.

This clone has a handful of counts. J is TRBJ2-3 and V is TRBV5-1; D perhaps matches TRBD1 (6 bases). The CDR3 covers 16 residues. Looked up from germline, CDR1 is SGHRS and CDR2 is YFSETQ. V dropped 0 bases and J dropped 2 bases, with 13 bases sitting between them. DNA of the CDR3: TGCGCCAGCAGCTTGGGGGACATGTTCTTCACAGATACGCAGTATTTT. This gives the protein CASSLGDMFFTDTQYF.

The rearrangement uses TRBV6-5 and TRBJ2-7, with a possible D match to TRBD2 (6 bases). The germline V and J ends were trimmed by 6 bases and 6 bases, with 21 bases remaining between them. This CDR3 contains 15 residues. The germline V gene has CDR1 MNHEY and CDR2 SVGAGI. The CDR3 DNA is TGTGCCAGCAGGCCCAATGGCGGGATCCCGGGCGAGCAGTACGTC. The encoded protein is CASRPNGGIPGEQYV.

The rearrangement uses TRBV5-1 and TRBJ2-1; possible D gene TRBD1, 6 bases. V was shortened by 4 bases and J by 0 bases, with 11 bases between the two germline ends. The germline CDR1 and CDR2 sequences are SGHRS and YFSETQ. The CDR3 contains 15 residues. The CDR3 region is CASSREGGSYNEQFF. As DNA, the CDR3 is TGCGCCAGCAGCCGGGAAGGGGGCTCCTACAATGAGCAGTTCTTC.

The rearrangement links TRBV11-3 to TRBJ2-7; perhaps TRBD2 as D (7 bases). V lost 0 bases and J 2 bases, leaving 20 bases between the germline ends. Per germline, CDR1 SGHNT and CDR2 YENEEA. The CDR3 totals 18 residues. In nucleotides, the CDR3 is TGTGCCAGCAGCTTAGAGGGGGGGCCGACGGGAACGGCCTACGAGCAGTACTTC. Translation gives CASSLEGGPTGTAYEQYF. Filled out from reference TRBV11-3 and TRBJ2-7, the complete variable domain reads EAGVVQSPRYKIIEKKQPVAFWCNPISGHNTLYWYLQNLGQGPELLIRYENEEAVDDSQLPKDRFSAERLKGVDSTLKIQPAELGDSAVYLCASSLEGGPTGTAYEQYFGPGTRLTVT.

Notes on this clone: The same CDR3 can be traced to other DNA sequences in this sample. The chain joins TRBV5-1 to TRBJ2-1; D possibly corresponds to TRBD2 (5 bases). Germline CDR1 is SGHRS and CDR2 is YFSETQ. The CDR3 extends over 16 amino acids. V dropped 0 bases and J dropped 0 bases, with 10 bases sitting between them. The CDR3 DNA is TGCGCCAGCAGCTTGGAAGCGGCTAGCTCCTACAATGAGCAGTTCTTC. Translated: CASSLEAASSYNEQFF.

The chain uses TRBV7-3 and TRBJ1-1, with D unresolved. The germline V and J ends were trimmed by 1 base and 4 bases, with 7 bases remaining between them. Germline V gene lookup returns CDR1 SGHTA and CDR2 FQGTGA. The CDR3 length is 13 residues. CDR3 in DNA: TGTGCCAGCAGCTTAAACCCGAGCACTGAAGCTTTCTTT. Protein product: CASSLNPSTEAFF.

V usage is TRBV7-9 and J usage is TRBJ2-6, with D perhaps matching TRBD1 (5 bases). This CDR3 is built from 15 residues. Trimming shortened V by 5 bases and J by 1 base, and 9 bases separated the two germline ends. Germline CDR1 and CDR2: SEHNR and FQNEAQ (reference sequence). Here the CDR3 DNA reads TGTGCCAGCAGCCGACAGTATTCTGGGGCCAACGTCCTGACTTTC. This translates into CASSRQYSGANVLTF.

This rearrangement joins TRBV25-1 to TRBJ2-5, with D unclear. Germline V gene sequence: CDR1 MGHDK, CDR2 SYGVNS. This CDR3 has 13 residues. V dropped 3 bases and J dropped 0 bases, with 5 bases sitting between them. The CDR3, as DNA: TGTGCCAGCAGTGATCTCTACCAAGAGACCCAGTACTTC. This gives the protein CASSDLYQETQYF.

V gene TRBV15 combines with J gene TRBJ1-1, with 8 bases matching TRBD1. The germline gives CDR1 LNHNV, CDR2 YYDKDF (reference sequence). V lost 0 bases and J lost 0; bases outside the gene matches: 3. CDR3 length: 16 residues. In DNA form, the CDR3 reads TGTGCCACCAGCAGAGAGCAGGGGGCCATGAACACTGAAGCTTTCTTT. Translation: CATSREQGAMNTEAFF. Drawing the rest from reference TRBV15 and TRBJ1-1, the complete variable domain is DAMVIQNPRYQVTQFGKPVTLSCSQTLNHNVMYWYQQKSSQAPKLLFHYYDKDFNNEADTPDNFQSRRPNTSFCFLDIRSPGLGDTAMYLCATSREQGAMNTEAFFGQGTRLTVV.

CDR3 sequence: CASSHEVNTEAFF. The CDR3, as DNA: TGCGCCAGCAGCCACGAGGTGAACACTGAAGCTTTCTTT. This sequence joins TRBV5-1 and TRBJ1-1; no clear D gene. CDR1 SGHRS and CDR2 YFSETQ come from the germline V gene. This CDR3 contains 13 residues. V was cut by 4 bases and J by 0 bases, with 7 bases left in between.

The rearrangement uses TRBV6-5 and TRBJ1-1, with 7 bases aligning to TRBD1. The CDR3 contains 14 residues. The V and J ends lost 6 bases and 0 bases, in that order; junction bases with no gene match: 4. Germline CDR1 and CDR2: MNHEY and SVGAGI. The CDR3 spells CASRTGSMNTEAFF. For the CDR3, the DNA is TGTGCCAGCAGGACAGGGAGCATGAACACTGAAGCTTTCTTT.

The J gene is TRBJ1-4, the V gene TRBV29-1; maybe TRBD1 (5 bases). The CDR3 consists of 15 residues. V was shortened by 0 bases and J by 3 bases, with 11 bases between the two germline ends. From germline, CDR1 is SQVTM and CDR2 ANQGSEA. The CDR3 bases are TGCAGCGTTGAAGATAGAAGGGACTCTAATGAAAAACTGTTTTTT. Its translation is CSVEDRRDSNEKLFF. Combining the CDR3 with reference TRBV29-1 and TRBJ1-4 gives the whole variable domain SAVISQKPSRDICQRGTSLTIQCQVDSQVTMMFWYRQQPGQSLTLIATANQGSEATYESGFVIDKFPISRPNLTFSTLTVSNMSPEDSSIYLCSVEDRRDSNEKLFFGSGTQLSVL.